This paragraph covers one TCR beta chain sequence. These data belong to a study of blood T cell repertoires in COVID-19. Study details: Spain, Italy and the United States supplied samples that represented acute and convalescent COVID-19.

Under the authors' procedure: How many nucleated cells were present was estimated from reference gene primer amplification. This table comes from immunoSEQ multiplex PCR, and its TCRdb copy is limited to in-frame clones, with some not included. Clonal size and the V and J genes are those of that table, whereas D and trimming came from the DNA. The table records around 43,000 clones, 80% to 90% of them present only once. Sequenced sample: peripheral blood. The sequence derives from a woman aged 70-85 years with acute or convalescent COVID-19.

This CDR3 reads CASSSGGALDEQFF. The CDR3 DNA reads as TGTGCCAGTAGTAGCGGGGGGGCATTGGATGAGCAGTTCTTC. This rearrangement joins TRBV19 to TRBJ2-1, with TRBD2 matching over 9 bases. CDR3 length: 14 amino acids. Germline CDR1 is LNHDA and CDR2 is SQIVND (reference sequence). The junction had 6 bases not matched to a gene; V was cut back by 4 bases and J by 8 bases.